The present T cell receptor beta chain was sequenced within a study of blood T cell repertoires in COVID-19 (dated by TCRdb to about 2020). Turning to the overall study: The collaborator samples originated in the United States, Italy and Spain and spanned the acute and convalescent phases of COVID-19. The material from the prospective study consisted of cDNA or gDNA derived from T cells, B-cell-depleted T cells, or PBMCs. The dataset comprised deeply sampled blood TCRbeta repertoires from subjects exposed to, actively infected with, or recovered from COVID-19. The repertoires were released in a freely available public database meant as a resource for research on the immune response to SARS-CoV-2. The samples were drawn from the first 160 participants of the ongoing ImmuneRACE study and from 1,254 subjects provided by 6 global collaborators. A de-identified subject ID, COVID-19 status, age in years and sex were almost always included in the sample metadata. Where available, HLA class I and class II types were taken from metadata supplied by the sample provider and were not determined by assay-based typing. Findings and caveats that apply to the study as a whole: How much clinical and demographic metadata was included differed by source and by participant, and the metadata was provided uncurated.

Enrolling through a virtual design, the prospective study's participants ranged in age from roughly 18 to 95 years and lived across some 23 United States geographic areas. In the prospective study, cohorts were assigned on the basis of participant-reported clinical history obtained from a screening survey and a study questionnaire. Mobile phlebotomists in the prospective study collected whole blood, serum and a nasopharyngeal or oropharyngeal swab from every participant. Participants in the prospective study had the option to provide additional blood draws and questionnaires over a roughly 2-month period. Blood samples from the prospective study were shipped frozen or at room temperature prior to DNA extraction. The immunoSEQ Assay, a bias-controlled multiplex PCR, was used to amplify TCRbeta CDR3 regions from genomic DNA. The paper's data handling went like this. Nucleated cell counts per sample were estimated from amplification of reference gene primers within the assay. To quantify the absolute abundance of each unique TCRbeta CDR3 rearrangement, sequence reads were collapsed and filtered. Productive Simpson clonality was computed per sample as the square root of Simpson's diversity index over productive rearrangements. This is the immuneACCESS table as TCRdb keeps it, with only in-frame sequences that have V and J called. A part of the clones is gone; compared with another copy, unresolved V genes explain less than half, and the rest is unexplained. V and J calls and clone size are those listed in that table; D and trimming were worked out from the DNA. Within this sample are approximately 50,000 clones, with 70% to 80% of them counted one time only. The top ten clonotypes cover roughly 5.8% of the sample.

The CDR3 spans 14 residues, from the cysteine through the phenylalanine. Only the CDR3 portion is preserved as DNA: 42 bases, with reading frame beginning at the first base. Unmatched junction bases come to 1, with V trimmed by 5 bases and J by 0 bases. As encoded in the germline V gene (reference sequence), CDR1 is LNHNV while CDR2 is YYDKDF. On this clone itself: The antigen this receptor binds is unknown. No quality values exist for individual bases; no much larger clone is one base distant.

The chain joins TRBV15 to TRBJ1-1, with 9 middle bases fitting TRBD1. Sample: PBMCs or T cells enriched from blood (not recorded which). This TCR derives from a woman in her 50s with acute COVID-19. The CDR3 protein: CATSGQGMNTEAFF. The nucleotides are TGTGCCACCAGCGGACAGGGGATGAACACTGAAGCTTTCTTT.